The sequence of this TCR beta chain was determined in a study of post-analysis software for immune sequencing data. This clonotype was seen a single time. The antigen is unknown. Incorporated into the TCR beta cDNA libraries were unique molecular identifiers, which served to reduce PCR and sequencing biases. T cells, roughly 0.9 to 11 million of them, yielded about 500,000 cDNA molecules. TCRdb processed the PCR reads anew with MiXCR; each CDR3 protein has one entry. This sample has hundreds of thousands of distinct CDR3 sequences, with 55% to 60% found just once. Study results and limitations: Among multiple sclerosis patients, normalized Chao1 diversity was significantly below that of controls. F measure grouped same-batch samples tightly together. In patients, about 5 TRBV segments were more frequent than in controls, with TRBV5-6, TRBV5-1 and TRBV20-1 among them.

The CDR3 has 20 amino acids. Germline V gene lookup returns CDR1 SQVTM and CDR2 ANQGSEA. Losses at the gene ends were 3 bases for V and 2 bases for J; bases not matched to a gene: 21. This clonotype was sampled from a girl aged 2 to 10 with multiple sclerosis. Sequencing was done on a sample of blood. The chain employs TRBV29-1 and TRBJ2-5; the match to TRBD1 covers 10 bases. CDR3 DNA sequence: TGCAGCGTTGATTCGCGGGACAGGGGAAGAGTAGGATTGTGGCAAGAGACCCAGTACTTC. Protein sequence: CSVDSRDRGRVGLWQETQYF.